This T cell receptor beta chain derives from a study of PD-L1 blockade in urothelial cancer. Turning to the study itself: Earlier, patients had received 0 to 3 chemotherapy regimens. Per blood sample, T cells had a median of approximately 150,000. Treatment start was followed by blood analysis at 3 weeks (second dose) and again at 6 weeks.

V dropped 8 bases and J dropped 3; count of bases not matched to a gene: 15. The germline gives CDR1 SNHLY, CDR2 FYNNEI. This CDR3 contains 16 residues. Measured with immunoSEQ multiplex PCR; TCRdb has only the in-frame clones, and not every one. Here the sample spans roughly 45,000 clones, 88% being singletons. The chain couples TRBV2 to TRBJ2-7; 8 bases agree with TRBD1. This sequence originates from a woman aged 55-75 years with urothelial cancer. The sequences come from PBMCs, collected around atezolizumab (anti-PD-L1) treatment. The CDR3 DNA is TGTGCCAGCCACCTCCCGGGACAGGAAGCGGTCTACGAGCAGTACTTC. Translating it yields CASHLPGQEAVYEQYF.